This note documents a single T cell receptor beta chain sequence. The sample comes from a study of sequential checkpoint blockade in melanoma. TCRdb's table, derived via immunoSEQ multiplex PCR, lists solely in-frame clones and lacks some. The sample consists of about 10,000 clones, around three quarters of them appearing once. Noted treatment: randomized to nivolumab then ipilimumab (arm A) or the reverse (arm B). From thawed PBMCs, live CD3+CD8+ cells negative for CD19 and CD56 were sorted. V was cut by 5 bases and J by 7 bases, with 16 bases left in between. Germline loops: CDR1 SEHNR, CDR2 FQNEAQ (reference sequence). The CDR3 is 14 amino acids.

The clonotype was recovered from a human donor with melanoma. The V and J genes are TRBV7-9 and TRBJ2-3, with a tentative D call TRBD2 (5 bases). This specimen consisted of CD8+ T cells sorted from blood (inferred from file names), obtained from a patient given nivolumab and ipilimumab in sequence. CDR3 loop: CASSPPGFGNTQYF. DNA of the CDR3: TGTGCCAGCAGCCCCCCGGGTTTCGGGAATACGCAGTATTTT.